Below, 26 T cell receptor beta chains from the same sample are listed, as sequenced in a study of blood T cell repertoires in COVID-19. TCRdb keeps only in-frame clones here, not all; method: immunoSEQ multiplex PCR. Of fewer than 300,000 clones listed, approximately 81% are singletons. The sequencing input was peripheral blood. These receptors all stem from a woman aged 55-70 years with active or convalescent COVID-19.

V and J are TRBV6-5 and TRBJ2-1; 8 bases match TRBD1. V gave up 2 bases and J gave up 3 bases; unmatched junction bases: 6. The V gene's germline CDR1 is MNHEY and CDR2 SVGAGI. CDR3 length: 16 amino acids. This CDR3 reads CASSYRGQGGYNEQFF. CDR3 coding DNA: TGTGCCAGCAGTTACCGAGGACAGGGAGGCTACAATGAGCAGTTCTTC.

V usage is TRBV3-1 (or the pseudogene TRBV3-2) and J usage is TRBJ2-7, with TRBD2 as a possible D gene (5 bases). CDR1 and CDR2 from the germline V gene are LGHDT and YNNKEL (reference sequence). V was shortened by 3 bases and J by 2 bases, with 14 bases between the two germline ends. The CDR3 has 15 amino acids. CDR3 region: CASSQFRTPTYEQYF. CDR3 nucleotide sequence: TGTGCCAGCAGCCAGTTCCGGACTCCAACCTACGAGCAGTACTTC.

This clone was counted once. The gene calls are TRBV16 and TRBJ1-1; D remains unclear. The germline V and J ends were trimmed by 2 bases and 3 bases, with 10 bases remaining between them. The CDR3 extends over 14 amino acids. Per the germline V gene, CDR1 is KGHSY and CDR2 is FQNENV. CDR3 coding DNA: TGTGCCAGCAGCCAAAGGAGACCCTACACTGAAGCTTTCTTT. Amino acids: CASSQRRPYTEAFF.

This clone was counted a few times. The chain joins TRBV14 to TRBJ1-5; D not certain. The ends were cut back, 1 base at V and 6 bases at J, with 10 bases in the middle. The CDR3 has 14 residues. Germline assignment: CDR1 SGHDN and CDR2 FVKESK. The CDR3 region has the DNA TGTGCCAGCAGCCAAGCCCCCCGCGGTCAGCCCCAGCATTTT. It specifies CASSQAPRGQPQHF.

The V gene is TRBV9, the J gene TRBJ1-1, with 10 bases identical to TRBD1. CDR1 is SGDLS, CDR2 YYNGEE, per germline. The CDR3 has 14 amino acids. After removal of 3 bases from V and 2 bases from J, the junction contained 1 base not matched to a gene. Written as DNA, the CDR3 is TGTGCCAGCAGCGAGACAGGGGGCAACACTGAAGCTTTCTTT. Residues: CASSETGGNTEAFF. The variable domain in full, completed from reference TRBV9 and TRBJ1-1, reads DSGVTQTPKHLITATGQRVTLRCSPRSGDLSVYWYQQSLDQGLQFLIQYYNGEERAKGNILERFSAQQFPDLHSELNLSSLELGDSALYFCASSETGGNTEAFFGQGTRLTVV.

V and J are TRBV5-1 and TRBJ1-6; weak D call: TRBD1 (6 bases). Germline CDR1 SGHRS, CDR2 YFSETQ. The CDR3 runs to 17 residues. V was cut by 2 bases and J by 10 bases, with 22 bases left in between. Here the CDR3 reads CASSFNPPTGRGSPLHF. CDR3 DNA sequence: TGCGCCAGCAGCTTCAATCCCCCAACAGGGAGGGGGTCACCCCTCCACTTT.

This rearrangement joins TRBV27 to TRBJ2-3, with 7 nucleotides matching TRBD2. There are 16 residues in the CDR3. Germline-derived CDR1 and CDR2 are MNHEY and SMNVEV (reference sequence). The ends lost 6 bases at V and 0 bases at J; junction bases unmatched: 9. The CDR3 is CASRRILASSTDTQYF. Here the CDR3 DNA reads TGTGCCAGCAGGCGAATACTAGCGTCTAGCACAGATACGCAGTATTTT.

Many counts were recorded for this clone. The chain links TRBV4-1 to TRBJ1-1; no firm D call. CDR3 size: 14 residues. V was trimmed by 1 base and J by 7 bases, leaving 13 bases between them. Germline V gene sequence: CDR1 MGHRA, CDR2 YSYEKL. The CDR3 DNA reads as TGCGCCAGCAGCCAAGGCGGGGTCACGGGTGAAGCTTTCTTT. Protein sequence: CASSQGGVTGEAFF.

The chain uses TRBV7-6 and TRBJ2-1, with 11 bases that match TRBD1. The CDR3 contains 16 residues. Trimming cost V 5 bases and J 3 bases; bases outside gene matches: 6. From germline, CDR1 is SGHVS and CDR2 FNYEAQ. The CDR3 bases are TGTGCCAGCAGCCAACCCGGGACAGGGGGCTACAATGAGCAGTTCTTC. It specifies CASSQPGTGGYNEQFF.

The chain uses TRBV11-2 and TRBJ1-1; D ambiguous. CDR1 SGHAT and CDR2 FQNNGV come from the germline V gene. Trimming left V 5 bases short and J 1 base short, with 14 bases between. The CDR3 sequence is 15 residues long. This CDR3 reads CASSPFLTANTEAFF. The CDR3 DNA reads TGTGCCAGCAGCCCCTTTCTCACAGCGAACACTGAAGCTTTCTTT.

The rearrangement uses TRBV9 and TRBJ1-2; D unclear. There are 12 residues in the CDR3. The germline CDR1 and CDR2 sequences are SGDLS and YYNGEE. Trimming took off 3 bases at V and 3 bases at J, with 6 bases between the two ends. The CDR3 is CASSATHYGYTF. The CDR3 nucleotides read TGTGCCAGCAGCGCCACACACTATGGCTACACCTTC.

The chain joins TRBV19 to TRBJ1-4, with D possibly matching TRBD1 (6 bases). CDR1 is LNHDA and CDR2 is SQIVND in the germline V gene (reference sequence). The CDR3 is 14 residues long. Trimming removed 3 bases at V and 8 bases at J, with 13 bases between. In DNA, the CDR3 is TGTGCCAGTAGTATGGGCAGGGGAAGGGAAAAACTGTTTTTT. Its protein product is CASSMGRGREKLFF.

The chain employs TRBV2 and TRBJ2-3, with 7 positions matching TRBD2. The germline CDR1 and CDR2 sequences are SNHLY and FYNNEI. This CDR3 comprises 15 residues. V was pared by 1 base and J by 1 base, with 2 bases of the junction left unmatched. The CDR3 DNA reads as TGTGCCAGCAGTGAAGAAGCGGGGCGCACAGATACGCAGTATTTT. It specifies CASSEEAGRTDTQYF.

The gene calls are TRBV5-6 and TRBJ1-4; D is uncertain. The CDR3 covers 15 residues. V lost 5 bases to trimming and J lost 3 bases, with 14 bases between them. Germline V lookup: CDR1 SGHDT, CDR2 YYEEEE. The CDR3 region is CASSLGLLSNEKLFF. The CDR3 DNA reads TGTGCCAGCAGTCTGGGCCTTCTCTCTAATGAAAAACTGTTTTTT.

This rearrangement joins TRBV15 to TRBJ2-1; tentative D call: TRBD2 (7 bases). CDR1 and CDR2 (germline): LNHNV, YYDKDF (reference sequence). Trimming removed 3 bases from V and 3 bases from J, with 12 bases in between. The length of the CDR3 is 15 residues. The DNA of the CDR3 is TGTGCCACCAGCAGTGCGGGGGCACTCTACAATGAGCAGTTCTTC. Translation gives CATSSAGALYNEQFF.

The rearrangement uses TRBV6-2 or TRBV6-3 and TRBJ2-1; D perhaps matches TRBD1 (6 bases). The V gene lost 5 bases and the J gene lost 2 bases, with 16 bases spanning the gap. This CDR3 is built from 16 residues. Germline V gene sequence: CDR1 MNHEY, CDR2 SVGEGT. The chain's CDR3 is CASSKGDGGPYNEQFF. CDR3 DNA: TGTGCCAGCAGTAAGGGGGATGGGGGACCCTACAATGAGCAGTTCTTC.

This clone was seen a handful of times. The chain couples TRBV10-2 to TRBJ2-5; 8 nucleotides line up with TRBD2. The CDR3 contains 15 residues. After removal of 5 bases from V and 4 bases from J, the junction contained 9 bases not matched to a gene. Germline loops: CDR1 WSHSY, CDR2 SAAADI. The CDR3 DNA reads as TGCGCCAGCAGTAAACCCGGGGGGGCGGGAGAGACCCAGTACTTC. Protein: CASSKPGGAGETQYF.

This clone was picked up a small number of times. The genes are TRBV7-9 and TRBJ2-7, with 9 bases identical to TRBD1. Losses at the gene ends were 0 bases for V and 3 bases for J; bases not matched to a gene: 0. Germline CDR1 and CDR2: SEHNR and FQNEAQ (reference sequence). The CDR3 loop spans 14 amino acids. DNA for the CDR3: TGTGCCAGCAGCTTAGCGGGACAGGGCTACGAGCAGTACTTC. It translates to CASSLAGQGYEQYF.

This rearrangement joins TRBV5-1 to TRBJ2-1; D is possibly TRBD1 (6 bases). This CDR3 has 14 residues. Per the germline V gene, CDR1 is SGHRS and CDR2 is YFSETQ. V was shortened by 0 bases and J by 7 bases, with 11 bases between the two germline ends. In nucleotides, the CDR3 is TGCGCCAGCAGCTTGGAGTGGGGGCGGAATGAGCAGTTCTTC. As protein: CASSLEWGRNEQFF.

This rearrangement joins TRBV2 to TRBJ1-1; D may be TRBD1 (5 bases). This CDR3 has 13 amino acids. The V and J ends lost 6 bases and 1 base respectively, with 9 bases between them. Germline values: CDR1 SNHLY, CDR2 FYNNEI. CDR3 protein: CASRGLRNTEAFF. The CDR3 nucleotides read TGTGCCAGCAGGGGACTGAGGAACACTGAAGCTTTCTTT. The whole variable domain, filled in from reference TRBV2 and TRBJ1-1, reads EPEVTQTPSHQVTQMGQEVILRCVPISNHLYFYWYRQILGQKVEFLVSFYNNEISEKSEIFDDQFSVERPDGSNFTLKIRSTKLEDSAMYFCASRGLRNTEAFFGQGTRLTVV.

CDR3 protein: CASSQDGGSTDTQYF. CDR3 in DNA: TGCGCCAGCAGCCAGGATGGGGGCAGCACAGATACGCAGTATTTT. This rearrangement joins TRBV5-1 to TRBJ2-3; TRBD1 might be the D (6 bases). The CDR3 is made up of 15 amino acids. Germline V lookup: CDR1 SGHRS, CDR2 YFSETQ. V dropped 4 bases and J dropped 0 bases, with 12 bases sitting between them.

This clone was found once. The genes are TRBV9 and TRBJ1-6; 7 bases match TRBD1. J gave up 4 bases and V 3 bases, and 4 bases lay outside the gene matches. Per the germline V gene, CDR1 is SGDLS and CDR2 is YYNGEE. The CDR3 runs 15 residues. The CDR3 reads CASSGTGSYNSPLHF. The DNA of the CDR3 is TGTGCCAGCAGCGGGACAGGATCTTATAATTCACCCCTCCACTTT.

This clone was seen many times. Other nucleotide sequences from this sample produce the same CDR3. The chain links TRBV6-2 or TRBV6-3 to TRBJ2-3; 9 bases align to TRBD2. With 3 bases clipped from V and 2 bases from J, the junction kept 3 bases outside the gene matches. Germline assignment: CDR1 MNHEY and CDR2 SVGEGT. This CDR3 contains 15 residues. The CDR3 coding sequence is TGTGCCAGCAGTTATAGCGGGGGAGCCACAGATACGCAGTATTTT. This sequence encodes CASSYSGGATDTQYF.

This rearrangement joins TRBV5-1 to TRBJ1-1, with a tentative D call TRBD1 (6 bases). CDR1 SGHRS and CDR2 YFSETQ come from the germline V gene. This CDR3 region has 15 residues. Trimming left V 0 bases short and J 1 base short, with 10 bases between. The CDR3 spells CASSLAQGGNTEAFF. In DNA, the CDR3 is TGCGCCAGCAGCTTGGCACAGGGCGGGAACACTGAAGCTTTCTTT.

V is TRBV11-2 and J is TRBJ2-1; TRBD2 matches at 9 bases. This CDR3 has 16 amino acids. The V segment lost 4 bases and the J segment 10 bases; nucleotides outside the gene matches: 14. Germline CDR1 reads SGHAT; CDR2 reads FQNNGV. This chain's CDR3 is CASSSGYQRGAEEQFF. The CDR3 nucleotides are TGTGCCAGCAGCTCGGGGTACCAGCGGGGGGCCGAGGAGCAGTTCTTC.

The chain has TRBV10-3 and TRBJ2-7; 12 positions match TRBD1. V gave up 8 bases and J gave up 3 bases; unmatched junction bases: 8. Germline V gene lookup returns CDR1 ENHRY and CDR2 SYGVKD. The CDR3 sequence is 15 residues long. CDR3 in amino acids: CAIAQGTGGLYEQYF. The CDR3 DNA follows: TGTGCCATCGCCCAGGGGACAGGGGGCCTCTACGAGCAGTACTTC.